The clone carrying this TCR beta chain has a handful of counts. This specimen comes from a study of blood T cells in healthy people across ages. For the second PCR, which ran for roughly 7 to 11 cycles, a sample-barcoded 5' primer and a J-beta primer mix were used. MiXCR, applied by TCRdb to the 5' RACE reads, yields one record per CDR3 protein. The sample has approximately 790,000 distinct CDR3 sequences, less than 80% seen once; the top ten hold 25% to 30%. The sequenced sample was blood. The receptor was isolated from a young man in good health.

The CDR3 region has the DNA TGCGCCAGCAGCTTCCGGACTAGCGAGAACGAGCAGTACTTC. Amino acids: CASSFRTSENEQYF. The chain carries TRBV4-3 and TRBJ2-4; 9 nucleotides align to TRBD2. TRBJ2-7 explains the end of the DNA better; the J call may be wrong. CDR1 is LGHNA and CDR2 is YSLEER in the germline V gene. The CDR3 runs 14 residues.